This T cell receptor beta chain was recorded in a study of breast tumors, draining lymph nodes, adjacent tissues. CDR1 and CDR2 (germline): SNHLY, FYNNEI. J lost 5 bases, V lost 6 bases, and 8 bases had no gene match. This CDR3 region has 15 residues. In this sample, this clonotype turned up many times. Samples came from axillary lymph nodes draining the breast cancer. TCRdb re-called the multiplex PCR reads with MiXCR, one entry per CDR3 protein. The sample contains fewer than 200,000 distinct CDR3 sequences, around a third of which appear only once. The rearrangement links TRBV2 to TRBJ2-1, with 9 nucleotides matching TRBD2. The sequenced material came from axillary lymph node tissue. The receptor was isolated from a female donor with breast cancer. Some clones in this sample may be carry-over from other donors' samples. CDR3 DNA sequence: TGTGCCAGCAGCGAGACTAGCGGCCCCGACAATGAGCAGTTCTTC. This sequence encodes CASSETSGPDNEQFF.